These 28 T cell receptor beta chains came from one sample sequenced in a study of T cell changes during pregnancy in multiple sclerosis. Sequenced by immunoSEQ multiplex PCR; TCRdb stores in-frame clones only, minus some. The table shows under 70,000 clones, with about nine tenths occurring only once. Specimen: CD4+ T cells from peripheral blood mononuclear cells, collected after pregnancy. The receptors originated from a female donor with multiple sclerosis, enrolled in a pregnancy study.

In its sample, this clone was seen once. The V and J genes are TRBV5-1 and TRBJ2-5; 12 bases agree with TRBD2. The CDR3 totals 17 residues. Unmatched junction bases numbered 8, after V lost 4 bases and J lost 1 base. Per the germline V gene, CDR1 is SGHRS and CDR2 is YFSETQ. Here the CDR3 DNA reads TGCGCCAGCAGCCCGCCGGGACTAGCGGGCGCCCAAGAGACCCAGTACTTC. Its protein product is CASSPPGLAGAQETQYF.

This chain connects TRBV7-8 to TRBJ2-7; TRBD1 might be the D (6 bases). The CDR3 spans 13 residues. Trimming took 5 bases from V and 3 from J, leaving 11 bases between them. Germline CDR1 is SGHVS and CDR2 is FQNEAQ. As DNA, the CDR3 is TGTGCCAGCAGCCTCGGACAGATCTACGAGCAGTACTTC. It specifies CASSLGQIYEQYF.

The V gene is TRBV18, the J gene TRBJ1-4; D unresolved. This CDR3 comprises 16 residues. V lost 2 bases to trimming and J lost 1 base, with 11 bases between them. The V gene's germline CDR1 is KGHSH and CDR2 LQKENI. CDR3 sequence: CASSPRAGRTNEKLFF. Written as DNA, the CDR3 is TGTGCCAGCTCACCAAGGGCGGGGAGAACTAATGAAAAACTGTTTTTT.

This clone was detected only a few times. The chain links TRBV6-6 to TRBJ1-5; 8 nucleotides line up with TRBD1. J lost 2 bases, V lost 6 bases, and 9 bases had no gene match. Germline CDR1 and CDR2: MNHNY and SVGAGI (reference sequence). The CDR3 is made up of 16 amino acids. CDR3 DNA sequence: TGTGCCAGCAGCCCAATCCAGGGGGCGGGCAATCAGCCCCAGCATTTT. As protein: CASSPIQGAGNQPQHF.

This chain uses TRBV6-1 with TRBJ2-2; D gene ambiguous. V was cut by 5 bases and J by 3 bases, with 4 bases left in between. This CDR3 region has 12 residues. Germline V gene sequence: CDR1 MNHNS, CDR2 SASEGT. The CDR3 region is CASSPDTGELFF. Here the CDR3 DNA reads TGTGCCAGCAGTCCGGACACCGGGGAGCTGTTTTTT.

This clone turned up a few times. The chain joins TRBV6-1 to TRBJ1-2, with D maybe TRBD1 (6 bases). The CDR3 covers 14 residues. V was shortened by 3 bases and J by 4 bases, with 12 bases between the two germline ends. The germline V gene encodes CDR1 MNHNS and CDR2 SASEGT. Written as DNA, the CDR3 is TGTGCCAGCAGTGATTCGGGCAGGGGCTATGGCTACACCTTC. This translates into CASSDSGRGYGYTF.

This chain connects TRBV9 to TRBJ2-3; a weak D match, TRBD2 (5 bases). This CDR3 has 14 residues. Germline V lookup: CDR1 SGDLS, CDR2 YYNGEE. V dropped 0 bases and J dropped 2 bases, with 7 bases sitting between them. CDR3 sequence: CASSVGGFTDTQYF. CDR3 sequence (DNA): TGTGCCAGCAGCGTAGGAGGGTTCACAGATACGCAGTATTTT.

The genes are TRBV5-1 and TRBJ2-1, with 9 positions matching TRBD2. The CDR3 length is 15 residues. Trimming took 0 bases from V and 4 from J; bases not matched to a gene: 2. Germline V gives CDR1 SGHRS, CDR2 YFSETQ. In nucleotides, the CDR3 is TGCGCCAGCAGCTTGGTGACTAGCGGTTACAATGAGCAGTTCTTC. This encodes CASSLVTSGYNEQFF.

V is TRBV19 and J is TRBJ2-1, with 7 bases identical to TRBD2. V trimming: 5 bases; J trimming: 9 bases; junction bases outside the gene matches: 13. Germline CDR1 and CDR2: LNHDA and SQIVND (reference sequence). CDR3 length: 15 amino acids. CDR3 in amino acids: CASSVGTTLRVEQFF. CDR3 sequence (DNA): TGTGCCAGTAGTGTCGGGACTACCTTGAGGGTTGAGCAGTTCTTC.

This sequence joins TRBV11-2 and TRBJ2-7, with D tentatively TRBD2 (5 bases). V lost 5 bases and J 0 bases, leaving 11 bases between the germline ends. This CDR3 is 14 amino acids long. Germline V lookup: CDR1 SGHAT, CDR2 FQNNGV. In DNA form, the CDR3 reads TGTGCCAGCAGCCCTCTGGGGAGCTCCTACGAGCAGTACTTC. It yields the protein CASSPLGSSYEQYF.

The genes are TRBV15 and TRBJ2-7; 9 positions agree with TRBD1. The junction had 5 bases not matched to a gene; V was cut back by 0 bases and J by 5 bases. CDR3 length: 15 residues. The germline CDR1 and CDR2 sequences are LNHNV and YYDKDF (reference sequence). The CDR3 DNA sequence: TGTGCCACCAGCAGAGAGGCTGGGACAGGGCACGAGCAGTACTTC. Its protein product is CATSREAGTGHEQYF.

V is TRBV9 and J is TRBJ2-1, with TRBD2 matching 9 bases. The germline V gene has CDR1 SGDLS and CDR2 YYNGEE. The CDR3 is made up of 14 amino acids. The V segment lost 3 bases and the J segment 5 bases; nucleotides outside the gene matches: 3. The CDR3 DNA reads TGTGCCAGCAGCGAAGCGGGGGGTCACAATGAGCAGTTCTTC. Translation gives CASSEAGGHNEQFF. The full variable domain, with the rest looked up from reference TRBV9 and TRBJ2-1, is DSGVTQTPKHLITATGQRVTLRCSPRSGDLSVYWYQQSLDQGLQFLIQYYNGEERAKGNILERFSAQQFPDLHSELNLSSLELGDSALYFCASSEAGGHNEQFFGPGTRLTVL.

J is TRBJ2-3 and V is TRBV9; 12 bases align to TRBD2. The CDR3 totals 15 residues. Germline V gene data show CDR1 as SGDLS and CDR2 as YYNGEE. Germline trimming cut 4 bases from V and 3 bases from J; bases unmatched to any gene: 3. This chain's CDR3 is CASSLAGGKTDTQYF. DNA of the CDR3: TGTGCCAGCAGCCTAGCGGGGGGGAAGACAGATACGCAGTATTTT.

The CDR3 coding sequence is TGTGCCAGCAGTTTGATTAGCGGGAGTTTCGTTGAGCAGTACTTC. Protein: CASSLISGSFVEQYF. V is TRBV28 and J is TRBJ2-7; 9 bases align to TRBD2. With 3 bases clipped from V and 7 bases from J, the junction kept 10 bases outside the gene matches. The germline V gene encodes CDR1 MDHEN and CDR2 SYDVKM. This CDR3 is built from 15 residues.

The chain carries TRBV6-1 and TRBJ2-2; 9 positions match TRBD2. Germline CDR1 MNHNS, CDR2 SASEGT. This CDR3 is built from 18 residues. V was pared by 6 bases and J by 0 bases, with 11 bases of the junction left unmatched. The CDR3 sequence is CASSEPGLADSNTGELFF. Written as DNA, the CDR3 is TGTGCCAGCAGCGAACCGGGACTAGCCGACTCGAACACCGGGGAGCTGTTTTTT.

The chain links TRBV2 to TRBJ1-5, with D uncertain. This CDR3 is built from 13 residues. V lost 4 bases, J lost 4 bases, and 8 bases lay in between. Germline V CDR1 and CDR2: SNHLY, FYNNEI. CDR3 residues: CASSGQLNQPQHF. In DNA form, the CDR3 reads TGTGCCAGCAGTGGGCAGTTAAATCAGCCCCAGCATTTT.

The V and J genes are TRBV28 and TRBJ2-3, with a weak D call TRBD1 (5 bases). Germline V gene data show CDR1 as MDHEN and CDR2 as SYDVKM. This CDR3 region has 16 residues. The V end lost 5 bases, the J end lost 7 bases, and 22 bases lay between the germline ends. Written as DNA, the CDR3 is TGTGCCAGCAGTCCTTCAGGGTCCCGTCCCCCAAATACGCAGTATTTT. It encodes CASSPSGSRPPNTQYF.

The chain joins TRBV29-1 to TRBJ1-1; D possibly corresponds to TRBD1 (6 bases). Deletions cut 3 bases from V and 1 base from J, with 9 bases between. The CDR3 loop spans 13 amino acids. Germline values: CDR1 SQVTM, CDR2 ANQGSEA. The chain's CDR3 is CSVDIQGNTEAFF. CDR3 DNA: TGCAGCGTTGATATACAGGGGAACACTGAAGCTTTCTTT.

The chain joins TRBV5-8 to TRBJ2-2; TRBD2 matches 8 bases. In germline, CDR1 is SGHTS, CDR2 YDEGEE. The CDR3 contains 16 residues. V was clipped by 5 bases and J by 5 bases; unmatched bases: 11. This CDR3 is CASRAREGLRTGELFF. The DNA for the CDR3 is TGTGCCAGCAGGGCCCGGGAGGGCCTTCGAACCGGGGAGCTGTTTTTT.

The chain links TRBV27 to TRBJ1-1; no clear D gene. The CDR3 has 14 residues. In germline, CDR1 is MNHEY, CDR2 SMNVEV (reference sequence). Trimming took 4 bases from V and 2 from J, leaving 11 bases between them. The DNA of the CDR3 is TGTGCCAGCAGTTCCATGCGGGGTAACACTGAAGCTTTCTTT. It specifies CASSSMRGNTEAFF.

This clone was seen once. V and J are TRBV9 and TRBJ1-3; D gene ambiguous. With 2 bases removed from V and 9 bases from J, the gap between germline ends came to 15 bases. Germline CDR1 SGDLS, CDR2 YYNGEE. The CDR3 has 14 amino acids. CDR3 DNA: TGTGCCAGCAGCGTGGACTCTTTACGTGGCACCATATATTTT. Its protein is CASSVDSLRGTIYF.

The chain links TRBV10-3 to TRBJ2-1; the D gene is possibly TRBD2 (5 bases). The germline gives CDR1 ENHRY, CDR2 SYGVKD. The ends were cut back, 0 bases at V and 4 bases at J, with 10 bases in the middle. The CDR3 consists of 15 residues. CDR3 DNA sequence: TGTGCCATCAGTGAGTCGTCTCCGGGATACAATGAGCAGTTCTTC. Amino acids: CAISESSPGYNEQFF.

CDR3 bases: TGTGCCAGCAGCCTACAGACTAGCGGGAGTTACAATGAGCAGTTCTTC. The encoded protein is CASSLQTSGSYNEQFF. The gene calls are TRBV27 and TRBJ2-1; 12 bases line up with TRBD2. Germline-derived CDR1 and CDR2 are MNHEY and SMNVEV (reference sequence). Trimming took 6 bases from V and 4 from J; bases not matched to a gene: 7. The CDR3 sequence is 16 residues long.

The chain combines TRBV15 with TRBJ1-2; D is uncertain. CDR1 LNHNV and CDR2 YYDKDF come from the germline V gene (reference sequence). This CDR3 region has 14 residues. V gave up 0 bases and J gave up 3 bases, with 8 bases separating them. The CDR3 sequence: CATSRDKAYYGYTF. DNA of the CDR3: TGTGCCACCAGCAGAGATAAAGCCTACTATGGCTACACCTTC. Supplemented by reference TRBV15 and TRBJ1-2, the full variable domain reads DAMVIQNPRYQVTQFGKPVTLSCSQTLNHNVMYWYQQKSSQAPKLLFHYYDKDFNNEADTPDNFQSRRPNTSFCFLDIRSPGLGDTAMYLCATSRDKAYYGYTFGSGTRLTVV.

This chain uses TRBV11-2 with TRBJ1-1; no clear D. Trimming removed 1 base at V and 2 bases at J, with 8 bases between. Germline V gene lookup returns CDR1 SGHAT and CDR2 FQNNGV. The CDR3 totals 14 residues. CDR3 bases: TGTGCCAGCAGCTTAGCCGGCGGAAACACTGAAGCTTTCTTT. It specifies CASSLAGGNTEAFF.

This clone was found once. The rearrangement uses TRBV5-1 and TRBJ2-3; 10 nucleotides line up with TRBD2. The CDR3 extends over 16 amino acids. V trimming: 0 bases; J trimming: 5 bases; junction bases outside the gene matches: 6. CDR1 is SGHRS, CDR2 YFSETQ, per germline. CDR3 protein: CASSLGLAGAKDTQYF. CDR3 in DNA: TGCGCCAGCAGCTTGGGGCTAGCGGGGGCCAAAGATACGCAGTATTTT.

This chain uses TRBV7-9 with TRBJ1-1, with TRBD1 matching over 9 bases. V lost 5 bases, J lost 1 base, and 8 bases stayed unmatched. The CDR3 spans 16 residues. Germline V gene data show CDR1 as SEHNR and CDR2 as FQNEAQ (reference sequence). The CDR3, as DNA: TGTGCCAGCAGCACAAACCCGGGACAGGGGAACACTGAAGCTTTCTTT. It codes for CASSTNPGQGNTEAFF.

The chain joins TRBV9 to TRBJ1-3; D not certain. Trimming stripped 2 bases from V and 3 bases from J, with 6 bases between. Looked up from germline, CDR1 is SGDLS and CDR2 is YYNGEE. This CDR3 is 13 amino acids long. The CDR3 sequence is CASSVASGNTIYF. In DNA, the CDR3 is TGTGCCAGCAGCGTGGCCAGTGGAAACACCATATATTTT.